Included here is one TCR beta chain sequence, with context. Stated treatment: oral pan-JAK inhibitor, 5-10 mg twice daily. Isolation of CD4+ and CD8+ T cells from PBMCs was achieved by sorting. Sequencing templates came from extracted RNA that was reverse transcribed into cDNA. Data came from immunoSEQ multiplex PCR; TCRdb stores just in-frame clones and leaves some out. Of around 180,000 clones detected, more than 55% appear once; the ten largest clones hold approximately 1.2%. The sample originates from a study of CD8+ T cells in alopecia areata. The specimen comprised CD4+ T cells sorted from blood, sampled at approximately week 49, from a patient treated with tofacitinib. This clonotype was obtained from a human donor with alopecia areata.

CDR3 in DNA: TGTGCCAGCAACCTGGGACAGGGGCCGTACGAGCAGTACTTC. This translates into CASNLGQGPYEQYF. This sequence joins TRBV5-6 and TRBJ2-7; 10 nucleotides line up with TRBD1. V lost 6 bases to trimming and J lost 4 bases; unmatched junction nucleotides: 7. The germline CDR1 and CDR2 sequences are SGHDT and YYEEEE. CDR3 length equals 14 residues.